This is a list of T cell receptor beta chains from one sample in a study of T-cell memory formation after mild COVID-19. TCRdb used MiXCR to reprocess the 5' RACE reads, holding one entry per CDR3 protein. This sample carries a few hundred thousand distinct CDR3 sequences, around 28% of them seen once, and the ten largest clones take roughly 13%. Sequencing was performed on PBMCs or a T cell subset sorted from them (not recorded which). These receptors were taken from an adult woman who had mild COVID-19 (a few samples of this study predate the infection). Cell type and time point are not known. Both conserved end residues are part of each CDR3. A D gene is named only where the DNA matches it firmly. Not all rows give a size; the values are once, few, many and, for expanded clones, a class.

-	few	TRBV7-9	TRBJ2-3	CASSLALTSESTDTQYF	TGTGCCAGCAGCTTAGCCCTGACCTCAGAGAGCACAGATACGCAGTATTTT
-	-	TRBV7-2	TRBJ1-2	CARDQGPGYTF	TGTGCCAGAGACCAGGGGCCTGGCTACACCTTC
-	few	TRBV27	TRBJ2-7	CASSLTGNNEQYF	TGTGCCAGCAGTTTGACGGGGAACAACGAGCAGTACTTC
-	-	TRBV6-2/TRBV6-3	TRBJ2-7	CASSPPRGPYEQYF	TGTGCCAGCAGCCCGCCTAGGGGTCCCTACGAGCAGTACTTC
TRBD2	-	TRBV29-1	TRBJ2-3	CSVVAGWGSSTDTQYF	TGCAGCGTTGTAGCGGGATGGGGGTCTAGCACAGATACGCAGTATTTT
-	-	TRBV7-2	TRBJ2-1	CASSPQTMSGNEQFF	TGTGCCAGCAGCCCGCAGACTATGAGCGGCAATGAGCAGTTCTTC
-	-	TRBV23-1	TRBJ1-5	CASSQSEGQPQHF	TGCGCCAGCAGTCAATCGGAGGGTCAGCCCCAGCATTTT
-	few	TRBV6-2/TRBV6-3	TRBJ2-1	CASSALNEQFF	TGTGCCAGCAGTGCCTTGAATGAGCAGTTCTTC
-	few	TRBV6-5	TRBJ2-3	CASSTLFTDTQYF	TGTGCCAGCAGTACTCTTTTCACAGATACGCAGTATTTT
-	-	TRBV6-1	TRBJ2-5	CASSEGPRETQYF	TGTGCCAGCAGTGAGGGACCGAGAGAGACCCAGTACTTC
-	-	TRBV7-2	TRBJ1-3	CASSLVQGTGNTIYF	TGTGCCAGCAGCTTAGTGCAGGGCACTGGAAACACCATATATTTT
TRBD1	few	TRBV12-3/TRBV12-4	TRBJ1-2	CATLPDRGQGYTF	TGTGCCACCCTACCGGACAGGGGGCAAGGCTACACCTTC
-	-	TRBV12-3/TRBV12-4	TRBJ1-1	CASANGRRGTEAFF	TGTGCCAGCGCCAACGGGAGGAGGGGCACTGAAGCTTTCTTT
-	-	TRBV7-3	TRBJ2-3	CASSLSEVDTQYF	TGTGCCAGCAGCCTGTCAGAGGTGGATACGCAGTATTTT
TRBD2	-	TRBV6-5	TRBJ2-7	CASSTPAGGKYEQYF	TGTGCCAGCAGTACCCCGGCGGGGGGGAAATACGAGCAGTACTTC
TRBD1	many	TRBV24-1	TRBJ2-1	CATSDFPTDRGVGEQFF	TGTGCCACCAGTGATTTTCCGACTGACAGGGGAGTGGGTGAGCAGTTCTTC
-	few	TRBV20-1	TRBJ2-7	CSALGQLYEQYF	TGCAGTGCTTTAGGACAGTTGTACGAGCAGTACTTC
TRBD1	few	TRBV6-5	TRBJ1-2	CASGTGGNYGYTF	TGTGCCAGTGGGACAGGTGGTAACTATGGCTACACCTTC
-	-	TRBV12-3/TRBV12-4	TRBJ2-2	CASQGPNTGELFF	TGTGCCAGCCAGGGTCCGAACACCGGGGAGCTGTTTTTT
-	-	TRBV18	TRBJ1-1	CASSLRVLKNTEAFF	TGTGCCAGCTCACTCCGGGTCTTAAAGAACACTGAAGCTTTCTTT
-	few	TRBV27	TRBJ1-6	CASLQGGSYNSPLHF	TGTGCCAGCCTACAGGGAGGCTCCTATAATTCACCCCTCCACTTT
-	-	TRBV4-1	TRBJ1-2	CASSQDGRVGYTF	TGCGCCAGCAGCCAAGACGGCAGGGTTGGCTACACCTTC
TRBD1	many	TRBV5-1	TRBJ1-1	CASSLGQGGTEAFF	TGTGCCAGCAGCTTGGGACAGGGAGGCACTGAAGCTTTCTTT
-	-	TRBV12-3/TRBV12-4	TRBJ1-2	CASSHRDKGYGYTF	TGTGCCAGCAGTCACCGGGACAAGGGGTATGGCTACACCTTC
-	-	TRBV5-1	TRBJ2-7	CASSMSGIPYEQYF	TGCGCCAGCAGCATGTCAGGAATCCCCTACGAGCAGTACTTC
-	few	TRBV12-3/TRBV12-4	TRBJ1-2	CASTPYGQGLGYTF	TGTGCCAGCACCCCATATGGCCAGGGCCTAGGCTACACCTTC
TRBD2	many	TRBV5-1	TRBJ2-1	CASSGIGGGRGEQFF	TGCGCCAGCAGCGGGATCGGCGGGGGGCGGGGTGAGCAGTTCTTC
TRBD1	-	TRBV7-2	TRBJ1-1	CASRKDRQAFF	TGTGCCAGCAGGAAGGACAGGCAAGCTTTCTTT
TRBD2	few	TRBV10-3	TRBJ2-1	CAISGGLGAGEQFF	TGTGCCATCAGTGGGGGACTAGGGGCAGGTGAGCAGTTCTTC
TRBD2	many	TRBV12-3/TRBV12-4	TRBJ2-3	CASSGGGSTDTQYF	TGTGCCAGCAGTGGGGGGGGGAGCACAGATACGCAGTATTTT
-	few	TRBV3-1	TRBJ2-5	CASSQGALSRETQYF	TGTGCCAGCAGCCAAGGCGCCCTATCTCGAGAGACCCAGTACTTC
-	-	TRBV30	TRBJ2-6	CAWSAWRSFSGANVLTF	TGTGCCTGGAGCGCCTGGCGGAGTTTCTCTGGGGCCAACGTCCTGACTTTC
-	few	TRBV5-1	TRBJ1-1	CASSLAGPLEPEAFF	TGCGCCAGCAGCTTGGCCGGACCACTTGAGCCTGAAGCTTTCTTT
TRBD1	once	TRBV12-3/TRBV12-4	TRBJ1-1	CASDRGGWTEAFF	TGTGCCAGTGACAGGGGCGGTTGGACTGAAGCTTTCTTT
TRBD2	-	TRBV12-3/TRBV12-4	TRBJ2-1	CASSSHGTSTNNEQFF	TGTGCCAGCAGTTCTCACGGGACTAGCACGAACAATGAGCAGTTCTTC
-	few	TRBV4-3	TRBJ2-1	CASSPNDLGNEQFF	TGCGCCAGCAGCCCCAACGATCTGGGCAATGAGCAGTTCTTC
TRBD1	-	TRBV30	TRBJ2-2	CAWSIRTGVNSGELFF	TGTGCCTGGAGTATCCGGACAGGGGTAAATTCCGGGGAGCTGTTTTTT
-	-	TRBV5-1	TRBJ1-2	CASSSLDSINYGYTF	TGCGCCAGCAGCTCGCTCGACAGCATTAACTATGGCTACACCTTC
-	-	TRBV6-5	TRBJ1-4	CASSSDASANEKLFF	TGTGCCAGCAGTTCGGACGCTAGCGCTAATGAAAAACTGTTTTTT
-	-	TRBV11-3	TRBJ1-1	CASSILKNTEAFF	TGTGCCAGCAGTATTCTCAAGAACACTGAAGCTTTCTTT
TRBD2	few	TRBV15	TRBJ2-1	CATSRDRAGTNEQFF	TGTGCCACCAGCAGAGATCGAGCGGGAACGAATGAGCAGTTCTTC
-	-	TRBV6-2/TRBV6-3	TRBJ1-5	CASSYSKGLQQPQHF	TGTGCCAGCAGTTACTCCAAGGGACTCCAGCAGCCCCAGCATTTT
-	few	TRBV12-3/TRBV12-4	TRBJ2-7	CASSLSGGLDEQYF	TGTGCCAGCAGTTTGAGTGGGGGTTTGGACGAGCAGTACTTC
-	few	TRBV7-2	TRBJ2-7	CASSLRTPLYEQYF	TGTGCCAGCAGCTTAAGGACTCCTCTCTACGAGCAGTACTTC
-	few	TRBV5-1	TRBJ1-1	CASSSITGGTEAFF	TGCGCCAGCAGCTCGATCACGGGGGGAACTGAAGCTTTCTTT